The 16 T cell receptor beta chains in this list originate from one sample, sequenced in a study of cytomegalovirus exposure and HLA in healthy donors (dated by TCRdb to the late 2010s). The method was the immunoSEQ multiplex PCR assay. The multiplex PCR relied on a mix of 60 forward primers for TCR Vbeta segments and 13 reverse primers for TCR Jbeta segments. TCRdb holds this immuneACCESS table with in-frame rearrangements only. Some clones are missing; in checked studies, unresolved V genes explain under half, and the rest has no known cause. In this sample the table shows about 150,000 clones, about 80% of which occur a single time. Together, the top ten hold around 5% of the sample. Source material: PBMCs. The receptors come from a man aged 18 to 29 in good health and CMV-seronegative.

The DNA of the CDR3 is TGCGCCAGCAGCTTCGGCAGGGGACAGATATTTAACTATGGCTACACCTTC. Its protein product is CASSFGRGQIFNYGYTF. This chain connects TRBV5-1 to TRBJ1-2; 7 nucleotides align to TRBD1. CDR1 is SGHRS, CDR2 YFSETQ, per germline. The CDR3 extends over 17 amino acids. The V segment lost 2 bases and the J segment 1 base; nucleotides outside the gene matches: 11.

The table lists this clone with a few counts. The chain employs TRBV5-1 and TRBJ2-7; D remains unclear. The V end lost 0 bases, the J end lost 9 bases, and 7 bases lay between the germline ends. The CDR3 runs to 11 residues. From germline, CDR1 is SGHRS and CDR2 YFSETQ. DNA of the CDR3: TGCGCCAGCAGCTTGGATTCAGTGCAGTACTTC. Its translation: CASSLDSVQYF.

The chain is built from TRBV27 and TRBJ2-3, with 14 nucleotides matching TRBD2. Unmatched junction bases numbered 18, after V lost 3 bases and J lost 4 bases. Germline assignment: CDR1 MNHEY and CDR2 SMNVEV (reference sequence). The CDR3 runs 21 residues. In nucleotides, the CDR3 is TGTGCCAGCAGTTTCCGACCGGGACTAGCGGGAGCGAGGGGAGGGGCAGATACGCAGTATTTT. Translated, it gives CASSFRPGLAGARGGADTQYF.

This clone was picked up a small number of times. This chain links TRBV11-1 with TRBJ2-3; TRBD2 agrees at 11 bases. After removal of 5 bases from V and 1 base from J, the junction contained 5 bases not matched to a gene. CDR1 is SGHAT, CDR2 FQDESV, per germline (reference sequence). CDR3 length: 16 amino acids. CDR3 sequence (DNA): TGTGCCAGCAGCCTCCCGGGACTAGCGGGCACAGATACGCAGTATTTT. Translation gives CASSLPGLAGTDTQYF.

The chain recombines TRBV9 with TRBJ1-3, with TRBD1 matching over 9 bases. CDR3 length: 17 residues. J gave up 0 bases and V 4 bases, and 8 bases lay outside the gene matches. Looked up from germline, CDR1 is SGDLS and CDR2 is YYNGEE. The CDR3 loop reads CASSWGRDRDSGNTIYF. CDR3 sequence (DNA): TGTGCCAGCAGCTGGGGGAGGGACAGGGACTCTGGAAACACCATATATTTT.

This clone was detected once. The CDR3: CASSKTKFSDPIGEQYF. DNA of the CDR3: TGTGCCAGCAGTAAAACTAAATTTAGCGACCCGATTGGCGAGCAGTACTTC. The chain is built from TRBV5-6 and TRBJ2-7; D might be TRBD2 (5 bases). The CDR3 is 17 amino acids. The V gene lost 5 bases and the J gene lost 6 bases, with 27 bases spanning the gap. Germline assignment: CDR1 SGHDT and CDR2 YYEEEE.

The chain couples TRBV7-8 to TRBJ1-1; a weak D match, TRBD1 (6 bases). This CDR3 spans 16 amino acids. Per the germline V gene, CDR1 is SGHVS and CDR2 is FQNEAQ. Trimming cost V 2 bases and J 3 bases, with 16 bases left between them. The CDR3 region is CASSLKGGTLDTEAFF. The CDR3 DNA reads as TGTGCCAGCAGCTTAAAGGGGGGGACCCTAGACACTGAAGCTTTCTTT.

This clone turned up a few times. This chain uses TRBV10-3 with TRBJ1-1; D remains ambiguous. CDR1 is ENHRY and CDR2 is SYGVKD in the germline V gene. Trimming cost V 6 bases and J 4 bases, with 12 bases left between them. This CDR3 has 13 amino acids. CDR3 in DNA: TGTGCCATCAGGACCTATCCGGGCACTGAAGCTTTCTTT. Translating it yields CAIRTYPGTEAFF.

The gene calls are TRBV19 and TRBJ2-7, with D possibly TRBD2 on 6 matching bases. Trimming stripped 1 base from V and 2 bases from J, with 9 bases between. The length of the CDR3 is 14 residues. Looked up from germline, CDR1 is LNHDA and CDR2 is SQIVND (reference sequence). CDR3 bases: TGTGCCAGTAGTATAGGGGAGGCCACCTACGAGCAGTACTTC. Its protein is CASSIGEATYEQYF. Combining the CDR3 with reference TRBV19 and TRBJ2-7 gives the whole variable domain DGGITQSPKYLFRKEGQNVTLSCEQNLNHDAMYWYRQDPGQGLRLIYYSQIVNDFQKGDIAEGYSVSREKKESFPLTVTSAQKNPTAFYLCASSIGEATYEQYFGPGTRLTVT.

This chain connects TRBV27 to TRBJ2-6; D remains unclear. The germline V and J ends were trimmed by 5 bases and 1 base, with 9 bases remaining between them. CDR1 is MNHEY and CDR2 is SMNVEV in the germline V gene (reference sequence). CDR3 length: 15 residues. CDR3 sequence: CASSPHFSGANVLTF. The CDR3, as DNA: TGTGCCAGCAGTCCCCATTTTTCTGGGGCCAACGTCCTGACTTTC.

The V call is TRBV18, the J call TRBJ2-7, with 8 bases fitting TRBD2. The germline CDR1 and CDR2 sequences are KGHSH and LQKENI. V was pared by 3 bases and J by 2 bases, with 6 bases of the junction left unmatched. The CDR3 totals 15 residues. CDR3 amino acids: CASSPETSGTYEQYF. DNA of the CDR3: TGTGCCAGCTCACCGGAAACTAGCGGAACCTACGAGCAGTACTTC.

The chain uses TRBV7-2 and TRBJ1-2; the D gene is possibly TRBD1 (5 bases). The CDR3 is 16 amino acids. Trimming cost V 2 bases and J 4 bases, with 17 bases left between them. The germline CDR1 and CDR2 sequences are SGHTA and FQGNSA. CDR3 protein: CASSLRPATGPYGYTF. The CDR3 DNA is TGTGCCAGCAGCTTACGTCCGGCCACAGGACCCTATGGCTACACCTTC. Using reference TRBV7-2 and TRBJ1-2 for the parts outside the CDR3, the full variable domain is GAGVSQSPSNKVTEKGKDVELRCDPISGHTALYWYRQSLGQGLEFLIYFQGNSAPDKSGLPSDRFSAERTGGSVSTLTIQRTQQEDSAVYLCASSLRPATGPYGYTFGSGTRLTVV.

J is TRBJ2-5 and V is TRBV5-1; 8 bases align to TRBD2. CDR3 length equals 17 residues. The J segment lost 4 bases and the V segment lost 4 bases, leaving 15 bases of the junction unmatched. Germline V gene sequence: CDR1 SGHRS, CDR2 YFSETQ. CDR3 sequence (DNA): TGCGCCAGCAGCCGGGGGGGTTGGGGGCTCCCCTTAGAGACCCAGTACTTC. Translation: CASSRGGWGLPLETQYF.

The rearrangement links TRBV2 to TRBJ2-7, with D maybe TRBD1 (5 bases). Germline values: CDR1 SNHLY, CDR2 FYNNEI. Between the trimmed V and J ends, which lost 2 bases and 7 bases, there was a span of 15 bases. The CDR3 is 14 amino acids. CDR3 nucleotides: TGTGCCAGCAGTGAACCGACAGCTCCGCGGGAGCAGTACTTC. Translating it yields CASSEPTAPREQYF.

This chain uses TRBV27 with TRBJ1-5, with 7 bases that match TRBD1. The CDR3 covers 14 residues. Germline assignment: CDR1 MNHEY and CDR2 SMNVEV (reference sequence). V lost 4 bases to trimming and J lost 4 bases; unmatched junction nucleotides: 4. CDR3 amino acids: CASSSQGQNQPQHF. The CDR3 DNA reads as TGTGCCAGCAGTTCACAGGGGCAAAATCAGCCCCAGCATTTT.

The gene calls are TRBV7-3 and TRBJ1-5; no clear D. Germline V CDR1 and CDR2: SGHTA, FQGTGA. V gave up 5 bases and J gave up 4 bases, with 21 bases separating them. The CDR3 is made up of 17 amino acids. The CDR3 coding sequence is TGTGCCAGCAGCCCGTACGCTAGAACAACCATTAATCAGCCCCAGCATTTT. Protein product: CASSPYARTTINQPQHF. Full variable domain (remainder filled in from reference TRBV7-3 and TRBJ1-5): GAGVSQTPSNKVTEKGKYVELRCDPISGHTALYWYRQSLGQGPEFLIYFQGTGAADDSGLPNDRFFAVRPEGSVSTLKIQRTERGDSAVYLCASSPYARTTINQPQHFGDGTRLSIL.